Following are 15 T cell receptor beta chains from one sample sequenced in a study of cytomegalovirus exposure and HLA in healthy donors. Amplification used 60 Vbeta primers and 13 Jbeta primers. Libraries were prepared by immunoSEQ multiplex PCR; TCRdb keeps only in-frame clonotypes and omits some of them. The sample table sets out under 90,000 clones. Source material: PBMCs. The source of these receptors is a female donor in good health and CMV-seropositive.

The chain carries TRBV6-1 and TRBJ2-2, with 7 bases lining up with TRBD1. This CDR3 spans 13 amino acids. V shed 5 bases and J 5 bases; nucleotides not matched to a gene: 2. Per germline, CDR1 MNHNS and CDR2 SASEGT. The CDR3 DNA reads as TGTGCCAGCAGTCCGGGACAGACCGGGGAGCTGTTTTTT. Amino acids: CASSPGQTGELFF.

The chain is built from TRBV7-2 and TRBJ2-5; 7 nucleotides match TRBD2. The germline CDR1 and CDR2 sequences are SGHTA and FQGNSA. This CDR3 spans 15 amino acids. With 5 bases clipped from V and 1 base from J, the junction kept 7 bases outside the gene matches. CDR3 loop: CASSPELAFQETQYF. For the CDR3, the DNA is TGTGCCAGCAGCCCGGAACTAGCGTTCCAAGAGACCCAGTACTTC.

The V and J genes are TRBV19 and TRBJ2-3; 8 nucleotides line up with TRBD2. CDR1 and CDR2 (germline): LNHDA, SQIVND (reference sequence). This CDR3 has 16 amino acids. V trimming: 4 bases; J trimming: 3 bases; junction bases outside the gene matches: 9. CDR3 in amino acids: CASSSLGREATDTQYF. The CDR3 nucleotides read TGTGCCAGTAGTAGCCTGGGGCGGGAGGCTACAGATACGCAGTATTTT.

The chain uses TRBV6-1 and TRBJ1-2; D is ambiguous. V was clipped by 2 bases and J by 0 bases, with 22 bases between them. The length of the CDR3 is 19 residues. Germline CDR1 reads MNHNS; CDR2 reads SASEGT. As DNA, the CDR3 is TGTGCCAGCAGTGAATCGACGGGGTTAGGAGACATTACTAACTATGGCTACACCTTC. It encodes CASSESTGLGDITNYGYTF.

V and J are TRBV6-1 and TRBJ1-2; 8 nucleotides line up with TRBD1. The CDR3 totals 14 residues. Per germline, CDR1 MNHNS and CDR2 SASEGT. V lost 7 bases, J lost 4 bases, and 8 bases stayed unmatched. CDR3 region: CASMKDRAAYGYTF. The CDR3 DNA follows: TGTGCCAGCATGAAGGACAGGGCCGCCTATGGCTACACCTTC.

The chain combines TRBV5-1 with TRBJ2-1; 7 bases match TRBD1. The CDR3 extends over 15 amino acids. Trimming cost V 4 bases and J 4 bases; bases outside gene matches: 8. Germline V CDR1 and CDR2: SGHRS, YFSETQ. CDR3 in amino acids: CASSRDRTTYNEQFF. The DNA of the CDR3 is TGCGCCAGCAGCCGGGACAGAACCACATACAATGAGCAGTTCTTC.

The chain carries TRBV28 and TRBJ1-1; maybe TRBD1 (5 bases). This CDR3 comprises 13 residues. The V end lost 7 bases, the J end lost 7 bases, and 16 bases lay between the germline ends. Germline loops: CDR1 MDHEN, CDR2 SYDVKM. CDR3 sequence: CASTSRGGGEAFF. The CDR3 nucleotides are TGTGCCAGCACCTCGAGGGGAGGCGGTGAAGCTTTCTTT.

This chain links TRBV30 with TRBJ2-2; D gene unclear. The CDR3 covers 16 residues. CDR1 and CDR2 (germline): GTSNPN, SVGIG (reference sequence). The V and J ends lost 4 bases and 0 bases respectively, with 15 bases between them. CDR3 nucleotides: TGTGCCTGGAAACCCCTTGCGGCCACGAACACCGGGGAGCTGTTTTTT. This gives the protein CAWKPLAATNTGELFF.

The V gene is TRBV19, the J gene TRBJ1-4, with 9 bases that match TRBD1. The CDR3 extends over 14 amino acids. Germline CDR1 is LNHDA and CDR2 is SQIVND (reference sequence). J gave up 7 bases and V 5 bases, and 5 bases lay outside the gene matches. CDR3 sequence (DNA): TGTGCCAGTAGTGTGGGACAGGGAAGTGAAAAACTGTTTTTT. This codes for CASSVGQGSEKLFF.

The chain is built from TRBV5-1 and TRBJ2-2; weak D call: TRBD2 (5 bases). The V and J ends lost 3 bases and 2 bases respectively, with 8 bases between them. The germline V gene has CDR1 SGHRS and CDR2 YFSETQ. The CDR3 contains 14 residues. CDR3 in DNA: TGCGCCAGCAGCTCCGGGGTCAACACCGGGGAGCTGTTTTTT. This translates into CASSSGVNTGELFF. The whole variable domain, filled in from reference TRBV5-1 and TRBJ2-2, reads KAGVTQTPRYLIKTRGQQVTLSCSPISGHRSVSWYQQTPGQGLQFLFEYFSETQRNKGNFPGRFSGRQFSNSRSEMNVSTLELGDSALYLCASSSGVNTGELFFGEGSRLTVL.

V gene TRBV2 combines with J gene TRBJ2-6, with 7 bases that match TRBD1. This CDR3 comprises 16 residues. The germline gives CDR1 SNHLY, CDR2 FYNNEI. With V trimmed by 7 bases and J by 0 bases, 6 bases remained unmatched. The CDR3 reads CASIRDSNSGANVLTF. The CDR3 region has the DNA TGTGCCAGCATCCGGGACAGCAACTCTGGGGCCAACGTCCTGACTTTC.

With respect to this clone: Other nucleotide sequences in the sample specify the same CDR3. This sequence joins TRBV7-9 and TRBJ1-6, with D possibly matching TRBD1 (6 bases). Germline values: CDR1 SEHNR, CDR2 FQNEAQ (reference sequence). Trimming stripped 1 base from V and 3 bases from J, with 10 bases between. The length of the CDR3 is 16 residues. CDR3 DNA: TGTGCCAGCAGCTTAGGTCAGGGGTTCTATAATTCACCCCTCCACTTT. Its protein product is CASSLGQGFYNSPLHF.

The rearrangement uses TRBV7-8 and TRBJ2-1; TRBD2 is a possible D gene (5 bases). Trimming pared 3 bases from V and 4 bases from J, leaving 13 bases between. This CDR3 comprises 15 residues. CDR1 and CDR2 from the germline V gene are SGHVS and FQNEAQ. Written as DNA, the CDR3 is TGTGCCAGCAGCTTGTCGGGGTCGCCTTACAATGAGCAGTTCTTC. Amino acids: CASSLSGSPYNEQFF.

The chain carries TRBV7-9 and TRBJ2-2, with 7 bases lining up with TRBD1. CDR1 and CDR2 from the germline V gene are SEHNR and FQNEAQ (reference sequence). The CDR3 is 12 amino acids. Germline trimming cut 5 bases from V and 9 bases from J; bases unmatched to any gene: 3. Written as DNA, the CDR3 is TGTGCCAGCAGCCCGGGACAGAGGGAGCTGTTTTTT. This sequence encodes CASSPGQRELFF.

V gene TRBV2 combines with J gene TRBJ2-7; a possible D gene is TRBD2 (5 bases). Trimming took 5 bases from V and 7 from J, leaving 15 bases between them. CDR3 size: 13 residues. The germline V gene has CDR1 SNHLY and CDR2 FYNNEI. The CDR3 DNA is TGTGCCAGCAGTCTAGGACTGGCTGGAGAGCAGTACTTC. This encodes CASSLGLAGEQYF. The full variable domain, rest sourced from reference TRBV2 and TRBJ2-7, is EPEVTQTPSHQVTQMGQEVILRCVPISNHLYFYWYRQILGQKVEFLVSFYNNEISEKSEIFDDQFSVERPDGSNFTLKIRSTKLEDSAMYFCASSLGLAGEQYFGPGTRLTVT.